The TCR beta chain under discussion was sequenced for a study of blood T cell repertoires in COVID-19. Across the study: COVID-19 samples, acute and convalescent, were from the United States, Italy and Spain. From T cells, B-cell-depleted T cells, or PBMCs came the material, which was cDNA or gDNA.

Some clones are missing from TCRdb's copy, which holds only in-frame ones; the method was immunoSEQ multiplex PCR. The sample carries roughly 220,000 clones, more than 75% recorded once. The CDR3 loop spans 16 amino acids. Germline values: CDR1 MGHRA, CDR2 YSYEKL. The ends were cut back, 1 base at V and 1 base at J, with 10 bases in the middle. Sequencing was done on a sample of peripheral blood. This chain uses TRBV4-1 with TRBJ1-4; D not certain. The TCR was taken from an elderly man with acute or convalescent COVID-19. In DNA form, the CDR3 reads TGCGCCAGCAGCCAAGGTGTCGGAGGAACTAATGAAAAACTGTTTTTT. It specifies CASSQGVGGTNEKLFF.